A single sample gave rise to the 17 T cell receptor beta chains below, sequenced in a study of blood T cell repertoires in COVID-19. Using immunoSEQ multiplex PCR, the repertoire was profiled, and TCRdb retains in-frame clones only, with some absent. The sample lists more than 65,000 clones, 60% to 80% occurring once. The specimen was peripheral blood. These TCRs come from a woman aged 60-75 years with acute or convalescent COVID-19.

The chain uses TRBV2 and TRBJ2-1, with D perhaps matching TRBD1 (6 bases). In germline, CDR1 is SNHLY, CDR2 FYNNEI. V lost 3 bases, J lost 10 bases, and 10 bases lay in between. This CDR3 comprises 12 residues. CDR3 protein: CASSDRGWEQFF. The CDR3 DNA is TGTGCCAGCAGTGACAGGGGCTGGGAGCAGTTCTTC.

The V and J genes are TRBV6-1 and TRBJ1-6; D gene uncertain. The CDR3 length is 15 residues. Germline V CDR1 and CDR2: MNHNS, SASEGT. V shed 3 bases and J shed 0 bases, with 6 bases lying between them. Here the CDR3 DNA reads TGTGCCAGCAGTGACCCTAGCTCCTATAATTCACCCCTCCACTTT. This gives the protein CASSDPSSYNSPLHF.

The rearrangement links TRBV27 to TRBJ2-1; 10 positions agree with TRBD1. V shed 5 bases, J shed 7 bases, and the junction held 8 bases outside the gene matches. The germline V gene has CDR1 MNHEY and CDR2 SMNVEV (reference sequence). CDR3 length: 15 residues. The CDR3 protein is CASSPRQGAVNEQFF. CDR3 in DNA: TGTGCCAGCAGTCCTCGACAGGGGGCCGTAAATGAGCAGTTCTTC.

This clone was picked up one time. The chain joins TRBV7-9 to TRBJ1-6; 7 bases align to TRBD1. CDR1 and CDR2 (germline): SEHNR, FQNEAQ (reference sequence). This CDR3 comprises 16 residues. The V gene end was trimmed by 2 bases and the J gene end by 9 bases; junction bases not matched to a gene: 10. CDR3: CASSLPGQPLGSPLHF. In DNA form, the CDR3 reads TGTGCCAGCAGCTTACCGGGACAGCCCCTTGGTTCACCCCTCCACTTT.

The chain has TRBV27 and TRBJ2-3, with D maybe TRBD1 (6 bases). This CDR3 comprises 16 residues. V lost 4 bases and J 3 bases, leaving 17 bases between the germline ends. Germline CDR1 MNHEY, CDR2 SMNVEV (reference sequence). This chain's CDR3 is CASSSPSRGGTDTQYF. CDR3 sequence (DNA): TGTGCCAGCAGTTCACCTAGCAGGGGCGGGACAGATACGCAGTATTTT.

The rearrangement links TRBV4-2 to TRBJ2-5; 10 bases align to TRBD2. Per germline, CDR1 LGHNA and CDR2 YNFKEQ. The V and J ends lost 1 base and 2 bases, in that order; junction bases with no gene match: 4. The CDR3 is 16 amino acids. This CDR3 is CASSQVKRGGQETQYF. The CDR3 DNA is TGTGCCAGCAGCCAAGTAAAGCGGGGGGGGCAAGAGACCCAGTACTTC.

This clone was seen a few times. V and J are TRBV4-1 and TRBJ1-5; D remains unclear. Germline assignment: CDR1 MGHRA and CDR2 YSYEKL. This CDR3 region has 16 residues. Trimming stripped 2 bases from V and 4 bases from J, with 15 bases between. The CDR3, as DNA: TGCGCCAGCAGCCAACGTGACATGGATGGAAATCAGCCCCAGCATTTT. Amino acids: CASSQRDMDGNQPQHF.

CDR3 in amino acids: CASSLAQNNEQFF. For the CDR3, the DNA is TGTGCCAGCAGCTTAGCGCAGAACAATGAGCAGTTCTTC. The V and J genes are TRBV7-9 and TRBJ2-1; D gene uncertain. The CDR3 is 13 residues long. Germline CDR1 and CDR2: SEHNR and FQNEAQ (reference sequence). The V gene lost 0 bases and the J gene lost 5 bases, with 5 bases spanning the gap.

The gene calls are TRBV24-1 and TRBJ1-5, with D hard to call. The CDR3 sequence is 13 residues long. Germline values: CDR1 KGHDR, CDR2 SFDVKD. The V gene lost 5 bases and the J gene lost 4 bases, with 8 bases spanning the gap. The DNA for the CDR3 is TGTGCCACCAGTGTGGCGGCGAATCAGCCCCAGCATTTT. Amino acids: CATSVAANQPQHF.

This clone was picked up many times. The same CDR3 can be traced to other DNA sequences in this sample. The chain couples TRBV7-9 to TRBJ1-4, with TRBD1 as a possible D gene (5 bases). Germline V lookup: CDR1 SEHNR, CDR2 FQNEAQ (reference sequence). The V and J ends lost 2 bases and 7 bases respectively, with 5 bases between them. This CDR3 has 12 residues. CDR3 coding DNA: TGTGCCAGCAGCTTACAGGGTGAAAAACTGTTTTTT. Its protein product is CASSLQGEKLFF.

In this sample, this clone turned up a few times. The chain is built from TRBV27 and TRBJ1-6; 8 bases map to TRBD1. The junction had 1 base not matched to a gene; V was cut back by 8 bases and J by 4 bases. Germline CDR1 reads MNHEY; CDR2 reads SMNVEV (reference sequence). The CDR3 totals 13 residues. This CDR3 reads CASGTGYNSPLHF. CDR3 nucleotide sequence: TGTGCCAGCGGGACAGGTTATAATTCACCCCTCCACTTT.

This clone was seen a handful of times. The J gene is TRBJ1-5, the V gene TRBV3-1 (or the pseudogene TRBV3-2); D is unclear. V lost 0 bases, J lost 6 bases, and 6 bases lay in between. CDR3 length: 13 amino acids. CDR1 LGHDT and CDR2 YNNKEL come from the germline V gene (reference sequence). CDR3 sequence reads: CASSQDLGQPQHF. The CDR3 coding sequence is TGTGCCAGCAGCCAAGATCTAGGTCAGCCCCAGCATTTT.

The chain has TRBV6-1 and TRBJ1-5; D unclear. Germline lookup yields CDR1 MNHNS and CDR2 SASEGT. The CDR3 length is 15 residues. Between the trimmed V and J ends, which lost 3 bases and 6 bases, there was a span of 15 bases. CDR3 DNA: TGTGCCAGCAGTGACAGACCGGCCTCGGGTCAGCCCCAGCATTTT. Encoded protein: CASSDRPASGQPQHF.

DNA for the CDR3: TGCACCAGCAGCTCCCCCTCAGGGGGAGTCCACTCCAATCAGCCCCAGCATTTT. This codes for CTSSSPSGGVHSNQPQHF. The chain combines TRBV1 with TRBJ1-5; the table's TRBD1 call for D was not verified on the DNA. TRBV1 is annotated as a pseudogene. The CDR3 has 18 residues.

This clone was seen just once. The CDR3 region is CASSSGLAGGGETQYF. DNA for the CDR3: TGTGCCAGCAGTTCGGGACTAGCGGGGGGTGGAGAGACCCAGTACTTC. V and J are TRBV6-6 and TRBJ2-5, with TRBD2 matching 15 bases. The length of the CDR3 is 16 residues. Germline CDR1 reads MNHNY; CDR2 reads SVGAGI (reference sequence). With 4 bases clipped from V and 4 bases from J, the junction kept 4 bases outside the gene matches.

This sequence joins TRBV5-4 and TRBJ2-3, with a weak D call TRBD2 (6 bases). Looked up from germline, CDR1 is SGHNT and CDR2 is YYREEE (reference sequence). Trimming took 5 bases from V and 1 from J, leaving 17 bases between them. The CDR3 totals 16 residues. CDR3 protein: CASRYGTFKGTDTQYF. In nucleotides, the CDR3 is TGTGCCAGCAGGTACGGGACTTTCAAAGGCACAGATACGCAGTATTTT.

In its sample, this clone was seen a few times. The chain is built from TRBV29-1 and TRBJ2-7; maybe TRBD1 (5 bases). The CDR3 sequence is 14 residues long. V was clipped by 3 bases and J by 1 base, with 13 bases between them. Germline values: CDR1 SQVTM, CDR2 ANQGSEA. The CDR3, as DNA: TGCAGCGTTGAGGGTACGACAGAATCCTACGAGCAGTACTTC. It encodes CSVEGTTESYEQYF.